The source of this T cell receptor beta chain is a study of OX40 agonist ivuxolimab in advanced cancers. Study at large: Patients received the agonistic anti-OX40 (CD134) antibody ivuxolimab. A history of anti-PD-1, anti-PD-L1 or anti-CTLA-4 therapy was acceptable, and roughly 40% had some.

This table comes from immunoSEQ multiplex PCR, and its TCRdb copy is limited to in-frame clones, with some not included. The sample lists about 71,000 clones, roughly nine tenths occurring once. CDR3 size: 14 residues. The ends were cut back, 0 bases at V and 5 bases at J, with 10 bases in the middle. Per germline, CDR1 SGHTA and CDR2 FQGNSA. The clonotype originates from an adult with an advanced solid tumor such as melanoma, head and neck, liver or kidney cancer. The material sequenced was CD4+ or CD8+ T cells sorted from blood, taken in a trial of the OX40 agonist ivuxolimab. The chain links TRBV7-2 to TRBJ2-5, with D possibly matching TRBD2 (6 bases). This CDR3 is CASSLAGSRETQYF. The CDR3 DNA sequence: TGTGCCAGCAGCTTAGCCGGGAGTCGGGAGACCCAGTACTTC. The whole variable domain, remainder taken from reference TRBV7-2 and TRBJ2-5, is GAGVSQSPSNKVTEKGKDVELRCDPISGHTALYWYRQSLGQGLEFLIYFQGNSAPDKSGLPSDRFSAERTGGSVSTLTIQRTQQEDSAVYLCASSLAGSRETQYFGPGTRLLVL.